The present T cell receptor beta chain was sequenced within a study of T cells after yellow fever vaccination. Study-level information: Where fractions had low cell numbers, libraries were prepared from them with the SMART-Seq v4 Ultra Low Input RNA kit.

Findings of the study overall: A small proportion of clonotypes was detected in both the CD4 and CD8 compartments. In FACS-sorted repertoires, abundant clonotypes from the bulk population could appear as contaminants.

The V end was cut by 5 bases, the J end by 6 bases, with 26 bases between. The CDR3 covers 18 residues. Universal primer sites and UMIs were introduced during 5'RACE template-switching synthesis of TCR cDNA. TCRdb passed the 5' RACE reads through MiXCR, listing each CDR3 protein once. The table includes some 340,000 distinct CDR3 sequences, over 4% detected once. Regarding this clonotype: Its matching antigen is unknown.

This specimen consisted of PBMCs, obtained 5 days after the yellow fever booster vaccination. This chain uses TRBV12-3 or TRBV12-4 with TRBJ1-5; a possible D gene is TRBD1 (6 bases). This TCR was sampled from a man aged 18 to 35 who received the YFV17D yellow fever vaccine. For the CDR3, the DNA is TGTGCCAGCAGTAGAATACGGACAGACCGCCTCCCCCCTCAGCCCCAGCATTTT. It specifies CASSRIRTDRLPPQPQHF.